What follows are 30 T cell receptor beta chains derived from one specimen sequenced in a study of graft-versus-host responses after intestinal transplantation. These receptors are not linked to any known antigen. Profiled with immunoSEQ multiplex PCR; TCRdb holds only in-frame clones, not every one. The data show about 71,000 clones, with 90% seen just once and 1.3% held by the top ten. The sample consisted of unstimulated CD8+ T cells sorted from spleen or lymph node cells, taken before intestinal transplant. Source of these receptors: a human donor who received an intestinal transplant.

The gene calls are TRBV7-6 and TRBJ1-2, with D possibly TRBD1 on 6 matching bases. The CDR3 has 13 amino acids. Germline V gives CDR1 SGHVS, CDR2 FNYEAQ. Deletions cut 5 bases from V and 6 bases from J, with 13 bases between. CDR3 nucleotides: TGTGCCAGCAGCCTGGGGGGGGCAAATGGCTACACCTTC. Its translation is CASSLGGANGYTF.

This chain joins TRBV6-1 and TRBJ2-5; 9 nucleotides line up with TRBD2. J was trimmed by 0 bases and V by 4 bases; bases with no gene match: 3. The CDR3 extends over 15 amino acids. Germline CDR1 and CDR2: MNHNS and SASEGT. The CDR3 nucleotides read TGTGCCAGCAGTGTGAGCGGGGGGCACCAAGAGACCCAGTACTTC. Protein product: CASSVSGGHQETQYF.

The V and J genes are TRBV4-1 and TRBJ1-2; the D gene is possibly TRBD1 (6 bases). Trimming shortened V by 2 bases and J by 6 bases, and 13 bases separated the two germline ends. Looked up from germline, CDR1 is MGHRA and CDR2 is YSYEKL. The CDR3 totals 14 residues. CDR3 bases: TGCGCCAGCAGCCAATTAGGGGCAGGGGATGGCTACACCTTC. This sequence encodes CASSQLGAGDGYTF.

This chain connects TRBV25-1 to TRBJ1-2; D possibly corresponds to TRBD1 (5 bases). This CDR3 spans 14 amino acids. CDR1 is MGHDK, CDR2 SYGVNS, per germline. V was trimmed by 8 bases and J by 1 base, leaving 14 bases between them. The CDR3 loop reads CASRNPDSNYGYTF. DNA of the CDR3: TGTGCCAGCCGAAACCCCGACAGTAACTATGGCTACACCTTC.

V and J are TRBV4-2 and TRBJ2-5; TRBD1 matches 10 bases. This CDR3 has 15 residues. CDR1 and CDR2 (germline): LGHNA, YNFKEQ. The ends lost 3 bases at V and 5 bases at J; junction bases unmatched: 6. The CDR3 loop reads CASSQSPGQGETQYF. Here the CDR3 DNA reads TGTGCCAGCAGCCAGTCTCCGGGACAGGGGGAGACCCAGTACTTC.

V is TRBV13 and J is TRBJ2-7; perhaps TRBD1 as D (5 bases). The CDR3 has 14 amino acids. The germline V gene has CDR1 PRHDT and CDR2 FYEKMQ (reference sequence). The ends were cut back, 5 bases at V and 3 bases at J, with 14 bases in the middle. CDR3 bases: TGTGCCAGCAGCCCGCGACTCAGGGTCTACGAGCAGTACTTC. Its translation is CASSPRLRVYEQYF.

In its sample, this clone was seen once. The chain is built from TRBV9 and TRBJ2-1; weak D call: TRBD2 (6 bases). Between the trimmed V and J ends, which lost 0 bases and 4 bases, there was a span of 11 bases. This CDR3 is 15 amino acids long. Germline-derived CDR1 and CDR2 are SGDLS and YYNGEE. CDR3 DNA sequence: TGTGCCAGCAGCGTAGCGGGAGAGGGTTACAATGAGCAGTTCTTC. It translates to CASSVAGEGYNEQFF.

This chain uses TRBV12-5 with TRBJ1-1; D might be TRBD1 (5 bases). The CDR3 is 15 amino acids. Germline CDR1 reads LGHNT; CDR2 reads FRNRAP. V was trimmed by 6 bases and J by 0 bases, leaving 14 bases between them. Here the CDR3 reads CASGPSGGMNTEAFF. The CDR3 nucleotides are TGTGCTAGTGGCCCCTCGGGGGGAATGAACACTGAAGCTTTCTTT.

V and J are TRBV7-9 and TRBJ1-5; weak D call: TRBD1 (5 bases). The V end was cut by 5 bases, the J end by 7 bases, with 18 bases between. The CDR3 length is 15 residues. Germline V lookup: CDR1 SEHNR, CDR2 FQNEAQ (reference sequence). The DNA for the CDR3 is TGTGCCAGCAGCCCTTTGGGTGGGGCGATGCAGCCCCAGCATTTT. Amino acid sequence: CASSPLGGAMQPQHF. Filled out from reference TRBV7-9 and TRBJ1-5, the complete variable domain reads DTGVSQNPRHKITKRGQNVTFRCDPISEHNRLYWYRQTLGQGPEFLTYFQNEAQLEKSRLLSDRFSAERPKGSFSTLEIQRTEQGDSAMYLCASSPLGGAMQPQHFGDGTRLSIL.

The chain combines TRBV10-2 with TRBJ2-3, with a weak D call TRBD2 (7 bases). Germline CDR1 reads WSHSY; CDR2 reads SAAADI. The germline V and J ends were trimmed by 6 bases and 5 bases, with 21 bases remaining between them. This CDR3 region has 16 residues. CDR3 residues: CASSPRGGAWGDTQYF. CDR3 bases: TGCGCCAGCAGCCCGAGAGGGGGGGCTTGGGGAGATACGCAGTATTTT.

The genes are TRBV21-1 and TRBJ1-2; the table's D call, TRBD1, has no DNA check behind it. TRBV21-1 is shown as a pseudogene. The CDR3 covers 13 residues. This CDR3 is CASTSYRDRAAEF. The CDR3, as DNA: TGTGCCAGCACCTCCTACCGGGACAGGGCCGCTGAATTC.

This clone was observed a single time. The chain links TRBV4-1 to TRBJ1-5, with D possibly matching TRBD1 (6 bases). Trimming removed 1 base at V and 7 bases at J, with 8 bases between. The CDR3 extends over 13 amino acids. Per germline, CDR1 MGHRA and CDR2 YSYEKL. The CDR3 DNA reads as TGCGCCAGCAGCCAAGCAGGGGCGCAGCCCCAGCATTTT. It translates to CASSQAGAQPQHF.

The V call is TRBV5-6, the J call TRBJ1-6, with a possible D match to TRBD1 (5 bases). CDR1 and CDR2 from the germline V gene are SGHDT and YYEEEE. Between the trimmed V and J ends, which lost 0 bases and 9 bases, there was a span of 10 bases. The CDR3 has 14 amino acids. CDR3 sequence (DNA): TGTGCCAGCAGCTTGGAGGGGATTGGTTCACCCCTCCACTTT. Translating it yields CASSLEGIGSPLHF.

In its sample, this clone was seen once. J is TRBJ2-1 and V is TRBV9; TRBD2 agrees at 7 bases. Losses at the gene ends were 4 bases for V and 9 bases for J; bases not matched to a gene: 13. CDR3 size: 15 residues. Germline assignment: CDR1 SGDLS and CDR2 YYNGEE. This CDR3 is CASSRTRSVSGEQFF. For the CDR3, the DNA is TGTGCCAGCAGCCGGACTAGATCGGTCAGTGGTGAGCAGTTCTTC.

CDR3 protein: CASSGGMNTEAFF. The CDR3 nucleotides read TGTGCCAGTAGTGGAGGAATGAACACTGAAGCTTTCTTT. The chain uses TRBV19 and TRBJ1-1; no firm D call. The germline V and J ends were trimmed by 5 bases and 0 bases, with 7 bases remaining between them. Looked up from germline, CDR1 is LNHDA and CDR2 is SQIVND (reference sequence). This CDR3 has 13 residues.

This clone was found once. V is TRBV5-1 and J is TRBJ1-2, with 7 positions matching TRBD1. CDR1 and CDR2 (germline): SGHRS, YFSETQ. The J segment lost 1 base and the V segment lost 1 base, leaving 4 bases of the junction unmatched. This CDR3 has 15 residues. DNA for the CDR3: TGCGCCAGCAGCTTGACAGGGGACCTTAACTATGGCTACACCTTC. Its translation is CASSLTGDLNYGYTF.

The rearrangement joins TRBV4-1 to TRBJ2-5, with TRBD1 identical over 7 bases. The CDR3 loop spans 13 amino acids. With V trimmed by 4 bases and J by 4 bases, 3 bases remained unmatched. From germline, CDR1 is MGHRA and CDR2 YSYEKL. Here the CDR3 DNA reads TGCGCCAGCAGCCTCGGACAGGTAGAGACCCAGTACTTC. It specifies CASSLGQVETQYF.

The chain combines TRBV9 with TRBJ1-1; D gene ambiguous. The CDR3 has 13 amino acids. The V end lost 0 bases, the J end lost 7 bases, and 10 bases lay between the germline ends. Germline lookup yields CDR1 SGDLS and CDR2 YYNGEE. The CDR3 DNA is TGTGCCAGCAGCGTAGCTCTAACGGGTGAAGCTTTCTTT. Translating it yields CASSVALTGEAFF.

The V call is TRBV13, the J call TRBJ2-7; D is possibly TRBD2 (5 bases). CDR1 is PRHDT and CDR2 is FYEKMQ in the germline V gene (reference sequence). The germline V and J ends were trimmed by 2 bases and 3 bases, with 11 bases remaining between them. The CDR3 covers 14 residues. The CDR3 region is CASSLSRGDYEQYF. CDR3 in DNA: TGTGCCAGCAGCTTATCCCGGGGAGACTACGAGCAGTACTTC.

This clone was seen only once. This chain connects TRBV6-6 to TRBJ2-5; possibly TRBD2 for D (5 bases). Between the trimmed V and J ends, which lost 6 bases and 5 bases, there was a span of 7 bases. This CDR3 contains 11 residues. CDR1 and CDR2 from the germline V gene are MNHNY and SVGAGI (reference sequence). The CDR3 loop reads CASRGGETQYF. The CDR3 nucleotides read TGTGCCAGCAGGGGCGGGGAGACCCAGTACTTC.

The gene calls are TRBV2 and TRBJ2-7; 11 bases are a match to TRBD1. The CDR3 is 15 residues long. Looked up from germline, CDR1 is SNHLY and CDR2 is FYNNEI. V shed 6 bases, J shed 5 bases, and the junction held 9 bases outside the gene matches. The CDR3 is CASRAGTGGFHEQYF. The CDR3 bases are TGTGCCAGCAGAGCCGGGACAGGGGGGTTCCACGAGCAGTACTTC.

J is TRBJ1-1 and V is TRBV5-1; 8 positions agree with TRBD1. Germline V lookup: CDR1 SGHRS, CDR2 YFSETQ. The CDR3 runs 15 residues. Unmatched junction bases numbered 10, after V lost 4 bases and J lost 5 bases. The CDR3 here is CASSSKKQGGTEAFF. CDR3 DNA: TGCGCCAGCAGCAGTAAAAAACAGGGGGGGACTGAAGCTTTCTTT.

The chain uses TRBV7-9 and TRBJ1-1, with D maybe TRBD1 (5 bases). The CDR3 consists of 12 residues. V dropped 11 bases and J dropped 3 bases, with 13 bases sitting between them. Germline CDR1 and CDR2: SEHNR and FQNEAQ (reference sequence). Here the CDR3 DNA reads TGTGCCGGAAACGAAGGGGACACTGAAGCTTTCTTT. Amino acid sequence: CAGNEGDTEAFF.

This clone was detected only once. The J gene is TRBJ2-1, the V gene TRBV11-3, with TRBD1 matching 11 bases. This CDR3 comprises 14 residues. V shed 5 bases, J shed 7 bases, and the junction held 4 bases outside the gene matches. The germline V gene encodes CDR1 SGHNT and CDR2 YENEEA. The CDR3 DNA reads as TGTGCCAGCAGCCAAAGGGACAGGGGGAATGAGCAGTTCTTC. Its translation is CASSQRDRGNEQFF.

Here the CDR3 DNA reads TGTGCCAGCAGCGTAGCTCAGGGCCCCGGGGAGCTGTTTTTT. Residues: CASSVAQGPGELFF. This sequence joins TRBV9 and TRBJ2-2; perhaps TRBD1 as D (5 bases). This CDR3 is built from 14 residues. Germline V gene sequence: CDR1 SGDLS, CDR2 YYNGEE. Trimming took off 0 bases at V and 6 bases at J, with 9 bases between the two ends.

The chain links TRBV16 to TRBJ2-7; 10 nucleotides line up with TRBD1. V dropped 4 bases and J dropped 4; count of bases not matched to a gene: 4. In germline, CDR1 is KGHSY, CDR2 FQNENV. The CDR3 loop spans 14 amino acids. Here the CDR3 DNA reads TGTGCCAGCAGCCCCGGACAGGGGGATTACGAGCAGTACTTC. This codes for CASSPGQGDYEQYF.

The V and J genes are TRBV27 and TRBJ2-5; possibly TRBD1 for D (5 bases). CDR1 MNHEY and CDR2 SMNVEV come from the germline V gene (reference sequence). The CDR3 has 15 amino acids. V lost 4 bases and J lost 4, with 16 bases in between. CDR3 amino acids: CASSWAGNPRETQYF. The CDR3 DNA reads as TGTGCCAGCAGTTGGGCAGGGAACCCCCGAGAGACCCAGTACTTC.

The chain combines TRBV9 with TRBJ2-2, with 8 bases identical to TRBD2. CDR1 is SGDLS and CDR2 is YYNGEE in the germline V gene. The CDR3 spans 14 residues. V trimming: 2 bases; J trimming: 7 bases; junction bases outside the gene matches: 4. CDR3 sequence (DNA): TGTGCCAGCAGCGTCGGGGGGGGTATCGGGGAGCTGTTTTTT. This codes for CASSVGGGIGELFF.

The CDR3 loop reads CASSFTGDEQYF. CDR3 DNA sequence: TGTGCCAGCAGCTTCACAGGGGACGAGCAGTACTTC. J is TRBJ2-7 and V is TRBV5-5; 7 bases line up with TRBD1. V trimming: 2 bases; J trimming: 5 bases; junction bases outside the gene matches: 1. CDR1 and CDR2 (germline): SGHKS, YYEKEE (reference sequence). This CDR3 region has 12 residues.

This clone was counted a single time. The chain employs TRBV9 and TRBJ1-1, with 8 bases matching TRBD1. V trimming: 1 base; J trimming: 4 bases; junction bases outside the gene matches: 9. The CDR3 contains 16 residues. Germline lookup yields CDR1 SGDLS and CDR2 YYNGEE. The CDR3 nucleotides read TGTGCCAGCAGCGTAAGTGACAGGGGTTTTGGCACTGAAGCTTTCTTT. The encoded protein is CASSVSDRGFGTEAFF.